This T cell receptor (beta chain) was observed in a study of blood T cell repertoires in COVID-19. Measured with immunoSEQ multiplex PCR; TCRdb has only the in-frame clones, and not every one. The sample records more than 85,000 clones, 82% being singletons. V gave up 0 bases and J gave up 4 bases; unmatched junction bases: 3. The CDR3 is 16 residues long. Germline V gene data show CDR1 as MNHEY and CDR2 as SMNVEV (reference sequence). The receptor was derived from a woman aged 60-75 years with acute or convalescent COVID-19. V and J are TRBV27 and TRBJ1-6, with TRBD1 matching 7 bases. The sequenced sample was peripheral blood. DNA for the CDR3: TGTGCCAGCAGTTTATCGACGGACAGGTATAATTCACCCCTCCACTTT. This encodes CASSLSTDRYNSPLHF.